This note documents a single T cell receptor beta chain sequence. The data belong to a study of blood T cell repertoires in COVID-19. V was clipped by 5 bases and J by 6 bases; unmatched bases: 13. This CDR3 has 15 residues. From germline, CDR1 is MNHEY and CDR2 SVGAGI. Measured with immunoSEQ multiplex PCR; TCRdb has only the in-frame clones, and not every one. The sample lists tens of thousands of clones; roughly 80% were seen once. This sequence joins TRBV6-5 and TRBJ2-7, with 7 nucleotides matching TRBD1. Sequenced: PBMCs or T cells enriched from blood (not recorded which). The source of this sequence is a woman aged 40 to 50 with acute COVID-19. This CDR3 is CASSSSRPGGPEQYF. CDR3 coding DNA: TGTGCCAGCAGTAGCTCTCGGCCAGGGGGTCCCGAGCAGTACTTC.